This T cell receptor (beta chain) was recorded in a study of a mutant IDH1 vaccine in newly diagnosed glioma. On the study more broadly: Most had both radiotherapy and temozolomide beforehand; others had only one. Findings and limits, study-wide: Researchers report vaccine-induced immune responses in roughly 93% of patients. Pseudoprogression appears to have had no connection to changes in top peripheral T cell clonotypes.

Points on this clone: Its antigen is as yet unknown.

Time point described: baseline, week 1 (first vaccination visit). Sample treatment: pre-vaccination baseline after standard-of-care therapy. Diagnosis in the donors showed new WHO grade 3 or 4 astrocytomas that were IDH1-mutant and ATRX-lost. Repertoires were generated with immunoSEQ multiplex PCR, while TCRdb's copy carries only in-frame clones and drops some. Of 98,000 or so clones listed, roughly 89% are singletons. The V end lost 4 bases, the J end lost 7 bases, and 14 bases lay between the germline ends. This CDR3 is built from 14 residues. Germline CDR1 reads LNHNV; CDR2 reads YYDKDF (reference sequence).

The receptor was isolated from a woman aged 45 to 65 with glioma. The chain joins TRBV15 to TRBJ1-5, with D possibly TRBD1 on 5 matching bases. Sequences were derived from PBMCs, sampled from a glioma patient treated with radiotherapy, temozolomide or both. The CDR3 is CATSTDVGGQPQHF. The CDR3 region has the DNA TGTGCCACCAGCACCGACGTGGGGGGGCAGCCCCAGCATTTT.